The present TCR beta chain was sequenced within a study of cytomegalovirus exposure and HLA in healthy donors. Unmatched junction bases numbered 3, after V lost 5 bases and J lost 2 bases. CDR1 and CDR2 from the germline V gene are LNHDA and SQIVND (reference sequence). CDR3 length equals 14 residues. Turning to this clone: The sample contains more than one DNA sequence encoding this CDR3.

The PCR contained 60 Vbeta and 13 Jbeta primers. Per the original methods: In a later analysis, 10 million to 11 million of about 80 million unique beta chains occurred in at least two donors. TCRdb keeps only in-frame clones here, not all; method: immunoSEQ multiplex PCR. The V and J calls and clone size come from that table; D and trimming were worked out from the DNA. The data hold approximately 180,000 clones, with roughly 13% observed a single time. The specimen sequenced was PBMCs. The chain employs TRBV19 and TRBJ1-2; 9 bases align to TRBD1. The source is a man aged 50 to 59 in good health and CMV-seropositive. CDR3 sequence reads: CASSPGQGNYGYTF. The CDR3, as DNA: TGTGCCAGTAGTCCTGGACAGGGGAACTATGGCTACACCTTC.